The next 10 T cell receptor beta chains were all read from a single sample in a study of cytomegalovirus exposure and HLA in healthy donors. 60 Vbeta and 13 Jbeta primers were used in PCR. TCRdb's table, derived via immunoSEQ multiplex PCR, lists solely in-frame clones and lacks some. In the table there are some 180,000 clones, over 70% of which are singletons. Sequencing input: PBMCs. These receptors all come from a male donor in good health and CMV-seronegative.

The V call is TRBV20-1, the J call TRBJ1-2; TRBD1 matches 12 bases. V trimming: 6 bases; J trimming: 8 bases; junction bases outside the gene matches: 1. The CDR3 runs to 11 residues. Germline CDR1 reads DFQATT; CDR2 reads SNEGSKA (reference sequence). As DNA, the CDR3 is TGCAGTGCCGGGACAGGGGGCGGCTACACCTTC. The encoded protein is CSAGTGGGYTF.

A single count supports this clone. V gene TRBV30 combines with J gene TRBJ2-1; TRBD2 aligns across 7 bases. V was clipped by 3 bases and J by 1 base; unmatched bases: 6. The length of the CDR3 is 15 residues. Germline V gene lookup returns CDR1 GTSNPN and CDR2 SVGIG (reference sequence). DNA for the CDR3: TGTGCCTGGAGCGGCCTTAGCGGGTCCTACAATGAGCAGTTCTTC. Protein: CAWSGLSGSYNEQFF.

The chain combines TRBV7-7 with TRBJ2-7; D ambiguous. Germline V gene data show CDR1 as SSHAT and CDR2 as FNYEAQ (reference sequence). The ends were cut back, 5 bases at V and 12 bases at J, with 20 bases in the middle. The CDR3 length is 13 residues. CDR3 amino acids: CASSLNQDTPPYF. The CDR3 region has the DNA TGTGCCAGCAGCCTTAATCAAGACACGCCTCCGTACTTC.

The CDR3 nucleotides are TGTGCCATCAGTGGGAAAGAGACAGGAACCTACGAGCAGTACTTC. Its protein is CAISGKETGTYEQYF. The rearrangement joins TRBV10-3 to TRBJ2-7; D might be TRBD1 (6 bases). CDR1 and CDR2 (germline): ENHRY, SYGVKD. CDR3 length: 15 residues. Trimming removed 4 bases from V and 2 bases from J, with 15 bases in between.

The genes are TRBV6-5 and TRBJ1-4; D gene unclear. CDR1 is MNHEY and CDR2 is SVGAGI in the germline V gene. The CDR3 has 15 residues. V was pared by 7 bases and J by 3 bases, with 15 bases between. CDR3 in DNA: TGTGCCAGCATAAGGTCCGGGTTGGCTAATGAAAAACTGTTTTTT. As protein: CASIRSGLANEKLFF.

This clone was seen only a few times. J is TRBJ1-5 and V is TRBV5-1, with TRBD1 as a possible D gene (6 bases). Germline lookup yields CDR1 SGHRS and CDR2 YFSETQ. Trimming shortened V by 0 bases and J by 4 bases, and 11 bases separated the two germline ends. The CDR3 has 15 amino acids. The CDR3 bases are TGCGCCAGCAGCTTGGCGGGACACCCTAATCAGCCCCAGCATTTT. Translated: CASSLAGHPNQPQHF. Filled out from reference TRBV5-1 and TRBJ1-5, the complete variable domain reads KAGVTQTPRYLIKTRGQQVTLSCSPISGHRSVSWYQQTPGQGLQFLFEYFSETQRNKGNFPGRFSGRQFSNSRSEMNVSTLELGDSALYLCASSLAGHPNQPQHFGDGTRLSIL.

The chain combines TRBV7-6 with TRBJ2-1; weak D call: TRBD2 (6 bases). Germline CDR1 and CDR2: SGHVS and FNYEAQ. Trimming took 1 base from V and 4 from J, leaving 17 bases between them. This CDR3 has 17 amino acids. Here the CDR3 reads CASSLEQGGLMYNEQFF. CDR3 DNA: TGTGCCAGCAGCTTAGAACAAGGAGGACTAATGTACAATGAGCAGTTCTTC.

CDR3 nucleotides: TGCGCCAGCAGCCCTCCAGGACAGGGGACCTACGAGCAGTACTTC. Translated: CASSPPGQGTYEQYF. V gene TRBV4-1 combines with J gene TRBJ2-7; 9 bases agree with TRBD1. The CDR3 runs 15 residues. Per germline, CDR1 MGHRA and CDR2 YSYEKL. J gave up 2 bases and V 4 bases, and 6 bases lay outside the gene matches.

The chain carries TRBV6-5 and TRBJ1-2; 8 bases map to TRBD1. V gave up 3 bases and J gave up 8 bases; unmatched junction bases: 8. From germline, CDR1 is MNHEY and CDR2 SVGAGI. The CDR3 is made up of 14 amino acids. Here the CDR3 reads CASSYKDRAYGYTF. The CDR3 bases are TGTGCCAGCAGTTATAAGGACAGGGCCTACGGCTACACCTTC.

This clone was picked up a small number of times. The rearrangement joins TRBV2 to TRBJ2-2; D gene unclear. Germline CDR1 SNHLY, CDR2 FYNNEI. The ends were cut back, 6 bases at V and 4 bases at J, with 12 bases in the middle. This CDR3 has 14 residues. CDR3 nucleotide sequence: TGTGCCAGCAGACCGGAGAGATCCACCGGGGAGCTGTTTTTT. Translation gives CASRPERSTGELFF.